A selection of T cell receptor beta chains follows, all from one sample in a study of somatic mutations in cytotoxic T cells in rheumatoid arthritis. Only in-frame clones appear in the TCRdb table, and some are missing; sequencing was by immunoSEQ multiplex PCR. The table includes under 11,000 clones, around four fifths detected once. The sequenced material came from CD8+ T cells sorted from blood. The source of these receptors is a man between 50 and 59 years old in good health. Both conserved end residues are part of each CDR3. A D gene is named only where the DNA matches it firmly. Only some rows state a clone size, as once, few, many or a class for expanded clones.

J gene: TRBJ2-7; D gene: TRBD1; clone size: few; V gene: TRBV4-1; CDR3 DNA: TGCGCCAGCAGCCAAGATGAGGGCAGGGGGCGAGAGCAGTACTTC; CDR3 protein: CASSQDEGRGREQYF
J gene: TRBJ1-2; D gene: TRBD1; clone size: .; V gene: TRBV27; CDR3 DNA: TGTGCCAGCAGCAGGACAGGGTCTAACTATGGCTACACCTTC; CDR3 protein: CASSRTGSNYGYTF
J gene: TRBJ2-1; D gene: .; clone size: .; V gene: TRBV4-2; CDR3 DNA: TGTGCCAGCAGCACTACCCGGCTAGAGCAGTTCTTC; CDR3 protein: CASSTTRLEQFF
J gene: TRBJ1-6; D gene: .; clone size: .; V gene: TRBV2; CDR3 DNA: TGTGCCAGCAGTGATTTGGGGAGGGGACAAGTTAATTCACCCCTCCACTTT; CDR3 protein: CASSDLGRGQVNSPLHF
J gene: TRBJ2-3; D gene: .; clone size: .; V gene: TRBV7-6; CDR3 DNA: TGTGCCAGCAGCCAGGGGATAAGGGATACGCAGTATTTT; CDR3 protein: CASSQGIRDTQYF
J gene: TRBJ1-1; D gene: .; clone size: .; V gene: TRBV19; CDR3 DNA: TGTGCCAGTATAGAAAACACTGAAGCTTTCTTT; CDR3 protein: CASIENTEAFF
J gene: TRBJ1-1; D gene: .; clone size: .; V gene: TRBV7-9; CDR3 DNA: TGTGCCAGCAGCCTCGGGTTGTCCACTGAAGCTTTCTTT; CDR3 protein: CASSLGLSTEAFF
J gene: TRBJ1-4; D gene: TRBD1; clone size: once; V gene: TRBV4-2; CDR3 DNA: TGTGCCAGCAGCCAAGATGCTAACAGGGGGCCCCCAACTAATGAAAAACTGTTTTTT; CDR3 protein: CASSQDANRGPPTNEKLFF
J gene: TRBJ2-7; D gene: TRBD1; clone size: .; V gene: TRBV4-1; CDR3 DNA: TGCGCCAGCAGCCAAAAGGGACAGGGCGGCGAGCAGTACTTC; CDR3 protein: CASSQKGQGGEQYF
J gene: TRBJ2-1; D gene: TRBD1; clone size: once; V gene: TRBV7-3; CDR3 DNA: TGTGCCAGCAGCGCCGGGACAGTGGACCTCGATGAGCAGTTCTTC; CDR3 protein: CASSAGTVDLDEQFF
J gene: TRBJ1-1; D gene: .; clone size: .; V gene: TRBV7-3; CDR3 DNA: TGTGCCAGCAGCTTAACTAGCAAGAACACTGAAGCTTTCTTT; CDR3 protein: CASSLTSKNTEAFF
J gene: TRBJ1-6; D gene: .; clone size: .; V gene: TRBV14; CDR3 DNA: TGTGCCAGCAGCCATAAGGATGAGGGTTCACCCCTCCACTTT; CDR3 protein: CASSHKDEGSPLHF
J gene: TRBJ1-1; D gene: .; clone size: .; V gene: TRBV15; CDR3 DNA: TGTGCCACCAGCAGAGATAGAGCCGGGAGCACTGAAGCTTTCTTT; CDR3 protein: CATSRDRAGSTEAFF
J gene: TRBJ2-5; D gene: TRBD2; clone size: few; V gene: TRBV9; CDR3 DNA: TGTGCCAGCAGCGTAGCCCCCTCGGGGGCGGGGGGCGAGGAGACCCAGTACTTC; CDR3 protein: CASSVAPSGAGGEETQYF
J gene: TRBJ2-1; D gene: TRBD1; clone size: .; V gene: TRBV11-2; CDR3 DNA: TGTGCCAGCAGCTACAGGGGTGGGCAGTTCTTC; CDR3 protein: CASSYRGGQFF
J gene: TRBJ2-1; D gene: TRBD2; clone size: .; V gene: TRBV9; CDR3 DNA: TGTGCCAGCAGCGGAAGCGGGGGGCCGAGGAATGAGCAGTTCTTC; CDR3 protein: CASSGSGGPRNEQFF
J gene: TRBJ1-1; D gene: TRBD1; clone size: .; V gene: TRBV7-9; CDR3 DNA: TGTGCCAGCAGCCACTGGGACAGGGAGGCTGAAGCTTTCTTT; CDR3 protein: CASSHWDREAEAFF
J gene: TRBJ2-5; D gene: TRBD1; clone size: .; V gene: TRBV4-1; CDR3 DNA: TGCGCCAGCAGCCAGGAACGGACAGGGGGGTTCCAAGAGACCCAGTACTTC; CDR3 protein: CASSQERTGGFQETQYF
J gene: TRBJ1-1; D gene: TRBD1; clone size: .; V gene: TRBV10-3; CDR3 DNA: TGTGCCATCAGTGAGGGGGACAGCTTCACTGAAGCTTTCTTT; CDR3 protein: CAISEGDSFTEAFF
J gene: TRBJ2-7; D gene: .; clone size: .; V gene: TRBV11-2; CDR3 DNA: TGTGCCAGCAGCTTAGGTGGCAGGGCCTCCTACGAGCAGTACTTC; CDR3 protein: CASSLGGRASYEQYF
J gene: TRBJ2-7; D gene: TRBD2; clone size: .; V gene: TRBV27; CDR3 DNA: TGTGCCAGCAGAATTACCAGCGGGACCACCTACGAGCAGTACTTC; CDR3 protein: CASRITSGTTYEQYF